Below, 20 T cell receptor beta chains from the same sample are listed, as sequenced in a study of control samples from healthy donors and cancer patients. Some clones are missing from TCRdb's copy, which holds only in-frame ones; the method was immunoSEQ multiplex PCR. The sample has 78,000 or so clones; roughly nine tenths are singletons. Sequenced input: blood. The receptors were sampled from a woman aged 45 to 65 in good health.

This clone was seen more than once but under ten times. The rearrangement links TRBV9 to TRBJ1-1; D perhaps matches TRBD1 (5 bases). The germline V gene encodes CDR1 SGDLS and CDR2 YYNGEE. V was pared by 2 bases and J by 1 base, with 9 bases between. The CDR3 spans 14 residues. The CDR3 nucleotides are TGTGCCAGCAGCGTGGGCGACAGGAACACTGAAGCTTTCTTT. Translation gives CASSVGDRNTEAFF.

The V gene is TRBV28, the J gene TRBJ1-2; tentative D call: TRBD1 (6 bases). The CDR3 has 12 residues. Trimming removed 9 bases at V and 1 base at J, with 9 bases between. Germline CDR1 and CDR2: MDHEN and SYDVKM. CDR3 nucleotides: TGTGCCAGTCAGGGGAATAACTATGGCTACACCTTC. This codes for CASQGNNYGYTF.

This clone has just a few counts. The chain carries TRBV14 and TRBJ1-6; tentative D call: TRBD1 (6 bases). The CDR3 length is 15 residues. Germline values: CDR1 SGHDN, CDR2 FVKESK. V lost 4 bases and J 5 bases, leaving 12 bases between the germline ends. For the CDR3, the DNA is TGTGCCAGCAGCCTCCTGAGACAGGATAATTCACCCCTCCACTTT. Translated, it gives CASSLLRQDNSPLHF.

V gene TRBV11-2 combines with J gene TRBJ1-2; no definite D call. The CDR3 consists of 13 residues. Between the trimmed V and J ends, which lost 3 bases and 3 bases, there was a span of 8 bases. CDR1 and CDR2 (germline): SGHAT, FQNNGV. The CDR3, as DNA: TGTGCCAGCAGCTTTGATACAGACTATGGCTACACCTTC. Residues: CASSFDTDYGYTF.

This sequence joins TRBV6-5 and TRBJ2-5; possibly TRBD2 for D (6 bases). Between the trimmed V and J ends, which lost 5 bases and 9 bases, there was a span of 19 bases. Germline lookup yields CDR1 MNHEY and CDR2 SVGAGI. This CDR3 region has 14 residues. CDR3 coding DNA: TGTGCCAGCAGTACCAGTGTCGGGGGTGCGGCCCAGTACTTC. This sequence encodes CASSTSVGGAAQYF.

The chain is built from TRBV5-4 and TRBJ2-2; 13 bases agree with TRBD2. This CDR3 is built from 16 residues. With V trimmed by 5 bases and J by 4 bases, 5 bases remained unmatched. Germline values: CDR1 SGHNT, CDR2 YYREEE (reference sequence). This CDR3 reads CASSTGLAGATGELFF. CDR3 sequence (DNA): TGTGCCAGCAGTACCGGACTAGCGGGAGCCACCGGGGAGCTGTTTTTT.

This clone came up a few times. This chain joins TRBV19 and TRBJ2-4; either TRBD1 or TRBD2 may supply D (5 bases each). Deletions cut 5 bases from V and 6 bases from J, with 17 bases between. Germline V gene lookup returns CDR1 LNHDA and CDR2 SQIVND (reference sequence). This CDR3 has 15 amino acids. CDR3 nucleotides: TGTGCCAGTAGTGGGGGTTCTGGGGTGGGAAACATTCAGTACTTC. Its translation is CASSGGSGVGNIQYF.

This rearrangement joins TRBV7-9 to TRBJ2-5; perhaps TRBD2 as D (6 bases). Germline-derived CDR1 and CDR2 are SEHNR and FQNEAQ (reference sequence). V was cut by 0 bases and J by 2 bases, with 10 bases left in between. The CDR3 is 15 amino acids. The CDR3: CASSLAWAGQETQYF. In DNA form, the CDR3 reads TGTGCCAGCAGCTTAGCGTGGGCGGGACAAGAGACCCAGTACTTC.

The rearrangement joins TRBV2 to TRBJ2-7; TRBD2 might be the D (5 bases). V dropped 4 bases and J dropped 4 bases, with 5 bases sitting between them. The CDR3 contains 11 residues. Per the germline V gene, CDR1 is SNHLY and CDR2 is FYNNEI. The CDR3 reads CASSGEYEQYF. The DNA for the CDR3 is TGTGCCAGCAGTGGGGAGTACGAGCAGTACTTC.

The chain has TRBV19 and TRBJ1-2; D is uncertain. Germline loops: CDR1 LNHDA, CDR2 SQIVND (reference sequence). The CDR3 is 14 amino acids. V lost 5 bases, J lost 4 bases, and 14 bases lay in between. The CDR3 spells CASSFRGGPYGYTF. The CDR3 DNA follows: TGTGCCAGTAGTTTCCGGGGAGGGCCCTATGGCTACACCTTC.

The chain employs TRBV28 and TRBJ1-5; possible D gene TRBD1, 6 bases. This CDR3 spans 14 amino acids. Germline assignment: CDR1 MDHEN and CDR2 SYDVKM. V was pared by 3 bases and J by 7 bases, with 13 bases between. CDR3: CASSFTPGDQPQHF. CDR3 sequence (DNA): TGTGCCAGCAGTTTCACCCCAGGGGACCAGCCCCAGCATTTT.

DNA of the CDR3: TGTGCCAGCAGCCTCGGACAGGGATATGAAAAACTGTTTTTT. The encoded protein is CASSLGQGYEKLFF. The V call is TRBV6-5, the J call TRBJ1-4; 8 bases are a match to TRBD1. This CDR3 contains 14 residues. CDR1 and CDR2 (germline): MNHEY, SVGAGI. Trimming cost V 6 bases and J 6 bases; bases outside gene matches: 6.

The chain carries TRBV5-1 and TRBJ2-1, with 8 bases that match TRBD2. Germline V gene lookup returns CDR1 SGHRS and CDR2 YFSETQ. The V and J ends lost 2 bases and 2 bases, in that order; junction bases with no gene match: 3. This CDR3 comprises 15 residues. The DNA for the CDR3 is TGCGCCAGCAGCTTTAGCGGGACCGCCTACAATGAGCAGTTCTTC. This gives the protein CASSFSGTAYNEQFF.

This chain uses TRBV7-9 with TRBJ1-5; a possible D gene is TRBD1 (5 bases). The CDR3 runs to 14 residues. The germline V gene encodes CDR1 SEHNR and CDR2 FQNEAQ (reference sequence). V was cut by 1 base and J by 6 bases, with 10 bases left in between. The CDR3: CASSLEGRAQPQHF. The CDR3 region has the DNA TGTGCCAGCAGCTTAGAGGGGAGGGCTCAGCCCCAGCATTTT.

This chain connects TRBV15 to TRBJ1-2; D is perhaps TRBD1 (6 bases). There are 13 residues in the CDR3. Germline V lookup: CDR1 LNHNV, CDR2 YYDKDF (reference sequence). V lost 4 bases, J lost 6 bases, and 12 bases lay in between. The CDR3, as DNA: TGTGCCACCAGCACCACAGGGAAAAATGGCTACACCTTC. This translates into CATSTTGKNGYTF. The full variable domain, its missing parts supplied by reference TRBV15 and TRBJ1-2, is DAMVIQNPRYQVTQFGKPVTLSCSQTLNHNVMYWYQQKSSQAPKLLFHYYDKDFNNEADTPDNFQSRRPNTSFCFLDIRSPGLGDTAMYLCATSTTGKNGYTFGSGTRLTVV.

This clone has only a few counts. CDR3 nucleotide sequence: TGCGCCAGCAGCCCAAAGGCCCGGGGTGAAAAACTGTTTTTT. Translation gives CASSPKARGEKLFF. The chain couples TRBV5-1 to TRBJ1-4, with D unresolved. Trimming removed 4 bases at V and 7 bases at J, with 14 bases between. This CDR3 is 14 amino acids long. The germline V gene has CDR1 SGHRS and CDR2 YFSETQ.

The V gene is TRBV27, the J gene TRBJ2-2; TRBD1 agrees at 8 bases. CDR1 is MNHEY, CDR2 SMNVEV, per germline (reference sequence). The ends lost 5 bases at V and 7 bases at J; junction bases unmatched: 12. The CDR3 length is 16 residues. This CDR3 is CASSAADRVLNGELFF. CDR3 bases: TGTGCCAGCAGTGCCGCGGACAGGGTTCTTAACGGGGAGCTGTTTTTT.

The V call is TRBV12-3 or TRBV12-4, the J call TRBJ1-1, with D uncertain. V lost 5 bases, J lost 2 bases, and 9 bases lay in between. There are 13 residues in the CDR3. The CDR3 region has the DNA TGTGCCAGCAGTACAAAGCCAAACACTGAAGCTTTCTTT. Its protein is CASSTKPNTEAFF.

This chain links TRBV19 with TRBJ1-6; D is undetermined. Per germline, CDR1 LNHDA and CDR2 SQIVND (reference sequence). This CDR3 is built from 13 residues. The V gene lost 5 bases and the J gene lost 10 bases, with 12 bases spanning the gap. The CDR3 here is CASSGSRGSPLHF. Here the CDR3 DNA reads TGTGCCAGTAGTGGATCCAGAGGATCACCCCTCCACTTT. Filled out from reference TRBV19 and TRBJ1-6, the complete variable domain reads DGGITQSPKYLFRKEGQNVTLSCEQNLNHDAMYWYRQDPGQGLRLIYYSQIVNDFQKGDIAEGYSVSREKKESFPLTVTSAQKNPTAFYLCASSGSRGSPLHFGNGTRLTVT.

V and J are TRBV19 and TRBJ1-4; the match to TRBD1 covers 9 bases. The CDR3 spans 15 residues. Trimming cost V 4 bases and J 3 bases; bases outside gene matches: 3. Germline V gene sequence: CDR1 LNHDA, CDR2 SQIVND (reference sequence). The CDR3, as DNA: TGTGCCAGTAGTAGCGGGACAGGGCCTAATGAAAAACTGTTTTTT. Translated, it gives CASSSGTGPNEKLFF.